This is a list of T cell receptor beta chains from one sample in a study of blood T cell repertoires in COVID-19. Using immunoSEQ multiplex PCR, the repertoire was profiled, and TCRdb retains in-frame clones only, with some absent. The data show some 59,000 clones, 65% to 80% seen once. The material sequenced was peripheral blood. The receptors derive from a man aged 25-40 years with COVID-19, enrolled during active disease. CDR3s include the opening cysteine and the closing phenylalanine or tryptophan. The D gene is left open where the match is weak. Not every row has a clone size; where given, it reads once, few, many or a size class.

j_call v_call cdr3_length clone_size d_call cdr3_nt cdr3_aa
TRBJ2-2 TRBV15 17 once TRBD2 TGTGCCACCAGCAGAGATCAGGGCGGGAGCGCCACCGGGGAGCTGTTTTTT CATSRDQGGSATGELFF
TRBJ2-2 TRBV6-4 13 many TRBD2 TGTGCCAGCAGTGGGACTAGCACCGGGGAGCTGTTTTTT CASSGTSTGELFF
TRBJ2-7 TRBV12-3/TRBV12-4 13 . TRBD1 TGTGCCAGCGGCAACAGGGGCCGTGGGGAGCAGTACTTC CASGNRGRGEQYF
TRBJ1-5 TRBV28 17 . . TGTGCCAGCAGTTTATGGCGGGCCGAAACGAGCAGGCAGCCCCAGCATTTT CASSLWRAETSRQPQHF
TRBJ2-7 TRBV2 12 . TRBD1 TGTGCCAGCAGTCGACAGGGCTACGAGCAGTACTTC CASSRQGYEQYF
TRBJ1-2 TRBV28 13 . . TGTGCCAGCAATCCCACAGGGTATAATGGCTACACCTTC CASNPTGYNGYTF
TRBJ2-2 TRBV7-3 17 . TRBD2 TGTGCCAGCAGCCCAGGACTAGCGGCTCTTAAAAACGGGGAGCTGTTTTTT CASSPGLAALKNGELFF
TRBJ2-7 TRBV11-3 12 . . TGTGCCAGCAGCAGAGACTCCTACGAGCAGTACTTC CASSRDSYEQYF
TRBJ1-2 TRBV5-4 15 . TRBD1 TGTGCCAGCAGCTTTCTTCACGTAGGGGGCGACGGCTACACCTTC CASSFLHVGGDGYTF
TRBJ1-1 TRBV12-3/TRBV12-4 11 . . TGTGCCAGCAGTGCCAGCACTGAAGCTTTCTTT CASSASTEAFF
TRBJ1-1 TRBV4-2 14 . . TGTGCCAGCAGCCAAGATCGAGGCATCTCTGGGGCTTTCTTT CASSQDRGISGAFF
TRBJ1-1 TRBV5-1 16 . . TGCGCCAGCAGCTGGGATATCGGACAATTGAACACTGAAGCTTTCTTT CASSWDIGQLNTEAFF
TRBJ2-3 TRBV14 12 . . TGTGCCAGCAGCCTTAGCATGCATACGCAGTATTTT CASSLSMHTQYF
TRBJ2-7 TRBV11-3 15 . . TGTGCCAGCAGCTTAAACAGTAGGTACTTACACGAGCAGTACTTC CASSLNSRYLHEQYF
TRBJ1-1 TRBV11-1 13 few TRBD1 TGTGCCAGCGGGGACAGGGCCCTCACTGAAGCTTTCTTT CASGDRALTEAFF
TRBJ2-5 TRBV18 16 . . TGTGCCAGCTCACCTTCTAGAGAGTCCGCACAAGAGACCCAGTACTTC CASSPSRESAQETQYF
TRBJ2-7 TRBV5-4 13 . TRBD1 TGTGCCAGCAGCTGGGACAGAGACTACGAGCAGTACTTC CASSWDRDYEQYF
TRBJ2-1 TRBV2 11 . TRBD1 TGTGCCTCAGAGGGGGCTCATGAGCAGTTCTTC CASEGAHEQFF
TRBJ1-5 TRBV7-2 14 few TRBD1 TGTGCCAGCAGCTCACAGGGGGCGGATCAGCCCCAGCATTTT CASSSQGADQPQHF
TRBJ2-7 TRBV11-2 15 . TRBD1 TGTGCCAGCAGCGTGGAGCCAGGGGGTTGGCGGGAGCAGTACTTC CASSVEPGGWREQYF
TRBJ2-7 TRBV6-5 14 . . TGTGCCAGCAACGAGCTTTGGAGCTCCTACGAGCAGTACTTC CASNELWSSYEQYF
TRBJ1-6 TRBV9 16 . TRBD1 TGTGCCAGCAGCGCTCTCTCCGGGACAGGGGATTCACCCCTCCACTTT CASSALSGTGDSPLHF
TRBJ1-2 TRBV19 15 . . TGTGCCAGTAGTATGTACGGAGGGGCTGCCTATGGCTACACCTTC CASSMYGGAAYGYTF
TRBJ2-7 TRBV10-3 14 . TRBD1 TGTGCCATCAGGGGACAGGGGACTGTCGGCGAGCAGTACTTC CAIRGQGTVGEQYF